These 15 T cell receptor beta chains were all obtained from the same sample, sequenced in a study of vaccination and CD4 T cells after COVID-19. The assay that was used to sequence DNA from cultured CD4+ T cells was the Oncomine TCR Beta short-read assay. MiXCR was run by TCRdb on the PCR reads, yielding one entry per CDR3 protein. The table has approximately 8,700 distinct CDR3 sequences, about 25% seen once. Antigens of these TCRs are unknown. The treatment here: roughly 11-day PBMC culture with coronavirus spike peptide pools or control peptides (ViraFEST assay). Here the sequenced sample was CD4+ T cells from blood, cultured in vitro, taken after SARS-CoV-2 vaccination. The receptors stem from a human donor who had recovered from COVID-19.

This clonotype was seen a handful of times. The V call is TRBV7-2, the J call TRBJ2-7; a possible D gene is TRBD1 (5 bases). Germline V gene lookup returns CDR1 SGHTA and CDR2 FQGNSA. V was cut by 5 bases and J by 2 bases, with 16 bases left in between. The CDR3 has 15 amino acids. CDR3 DNA: TGTGCCAGCAGCACCCGACAGATTAATACCTACGAGCAGTACTTC. It is translated as CASSTRQINTYEQYF.

Remarks on this clonotype: The junction differs from germline at one of its ends, possibly a read error. The chain is built from TRBV6-2 or TRBV6-3 and TRBJ2-2; D is unresolved. Germline V gene lookup returns CDR1 MNHEY and CDR2 SVGEGT. CDR3 length: 15 residues. The CDR3 reads CASSYSNLVSGELFF. CDR3 DNA sequence: TGTGCCAGTAGTTACTCGAACCTAGTCAGCGGGGAGCTGTTTTTT.

The gene calls are TRBV7-2 and TRBJ1-1, with a weak D call TRBD1 (6 bases). Trimming took 5 bases from V and 7 from J, leaving 11 bases between them. The CDR3 spans 12 residues. Germline CDR1 SGHTA, CDR2 FQGNSA. For the CDR3, the DNA is TGTGCCAGCAGCCTCACAGGGATTGAAGCTTTCTTT. Its translation is CASSLTGIEAFF.

This sequence joins TRBV30 and TRBJ1-1, with D perhaps TRBD1 (6 bases). This CDR3 region has 15 residues. V lost 4 bases and J 4 bases, leaving 19 bases between the germline ends. Germline V lookup: CDR1 GTSNPN, CDR2 SVGIG (reference sequence). Written as DNA, the CDR3 is TGTGCCTGGACCCGTACGGGGGCAAGGGGCACTGAAGCTTTCTTT. This sequence encodes CAWTRTGARGTEAFF.

The sample holds a few counts of this clonotype. The chain has TRBV6-2 or TRBV6-3 and TRBJ2-7; 9 bases are shared with TRBD2. The germline V gene has CDR1 MNHEY and CDR2 SVGEGT. With 3 bases clipped from V and 6 bases from J, the junction kept 6 bases outside the gene matches. The CDR3 is 14 amino acids. CDR3 region: CASSYSGRSSEQYF. CDR3 DNA: TGTGCCAGCAGTTATAGCGGGAGATCATCCGAGCAGTACTTC.

A few counts support this clonotype. The rearrangement joins TRBV6-1 to TRBJ2-7; D is perhaps TRBD2 (6 bases). The CDR3 is made up of 16 amino acids. V was cut by 6 bases and J by 1 base, with 19 bases left in between. Germline assignment: CDR1 MNHNS and CDR2 SASEGT. The CDR3 protein is CASRSLGTRLSYEQYF. The DNA of the CDR3 is TGTGCCAGCAGGTCCCTGGGGACTCGGCTTTCCTACGAGCAGTACTTC.

The sample holds a few counts of this clonotype. This chain uses TRBV27 with TRBJ1-2; the D gene is possibly TRBD1 (6 bases). Per germline, CDR1 MNHEY and CDR2 SMNVEV (reference sequence). This CDR3 contains 14 residues. V was trimmed by 6 bases and J by 3 bases, leaving 14 bases between them. CDR3 sequence: CASRAGGADYGYTF. The CDR3 DNA reads TGTGCCAGCAGGGCCGGGGGCGCCGACTATGGCTACACCTTC.

This clonotype has just a few counts. The chain uses TRBV6-1 and TRBJ1-2; D is possibly TRBD1 (5 bases). The CDR3 loop spans 12 amino acids. V shed 10 bases and J shed 7 bases, with 16 bases lying between them. CDR1 and CDR2 (germline): MNHNS, SASEGT. The CDR3 here is CATSRELSGYTF. CDR3 sequence (DNA): TGTGCCACGAGCAGGGAGCTAAGTGGCTACACCTTC.

This chain connects TRBV11-2 to TRBJ2-7; a weak D match, TRBD2 (5 bases). Trimming stripped 5 bases from V and 2 bases from J, with 19 bases between. This CDR3 has 16 amino acids. Germline CDR1 and CDR2: SGHAT and FQNNGV. The CDR3: CASSPPFSRGAYEQYF. The CDR3 DNA sequence: TGTGCCAGCAGCCCGCCTTTCTCCCGGGGTGCCTACGAGCAGTACTTC. Complete variable domain (other parts from reference TRBV11-2 and TRBJ2-7): EAGVAQSPRYKIIEKRQSVAFWCNPISGHATLYWYQQILGQGPKLLIQFQNNGVVDDSQLPKDRFSAERLKGVDSTLKIQPAKLEDSAVYLCASSPPFSRGAYEQYFGPGTRLTVT.

This chain joins TRBV5-1 and TRBJ2-7; TRBD1 aligns across 7 bases. The V gene end was trimmed by 4 bases and the J gene end by 3 bases; junction bases not matched to a gene: 13. Looked up from germline, CDR1 is SGHRS and CDR2 is YFSETQ. The CDR3 contains 16 residues. The CDR3 protein is CASSDRSGTEYYEQYF. In DNA form, the CDR3 reads TGCGCCAGCAGCGACCGCTCCGGGACAGAGTACTACGAGCAGTACTTC.

CDR3 region: CASSQDRTSSTDTQYF. DNA of the CDR3: TGCGCCAGCAGCCAAGATCGTACTTCTAGCACAGATACGCAGTATTTT. V is TRBV4-3 and J is TRBJ2-3; no definite D call. Germline CDR1 LGHNA, CDR2 YSLEER. Deletions cut 0 bases from V and 0 bases from J, with 10 bases between. This CDR3 region has 16 residues.

This chain connects TRBV20-1 to TRBJ1-1; possible D gene TRBD1, 6 bases. The CDR3 spans 14 residues. The germline V gene encodes CDR1 DFQATT and CDR2 SNEGSKA (reference sequence). V was clipped by 4 bases and J by 5 bases, with 17 bases between them. The CDR3 sequence is CSAKWGGRWTEAFF. CDR3 DNA: TGCAGTGCTAAGTGGGGGGGGCGGTGGACTGAAGCTTTCTTT.

This clonotype was observed a few times. This chain joins TRBV6-5 and TRBJ2-2; 7 positions agree with TRBD2. The germline V gene encodes CDR1 MNHEY and CDR2 SVGAGI. Trimming at V came to 0 bases and at J to 4 bases, leaving 8 bases not matched to a gene. There are 17 residues in the CDR3. CDR3: CASSYSVASGATGELFF. CDR3 bases: TGTGCCAGCAGTTACTCTGTCGCTAGCGGAGCCACCGGGGAGCTGTTTTTT.

This clonotype turned up a few times. The chain joins TRBV6-2 or TRBV6-3 to TRBJ2-7; 7 nucleotides match TRBD1. Per the germline V gene, CDR1 is MNHEY and CDR2 is SVGEGT. Losses at the gene ends were 5 bases for V and 3 bases for J; bases not matched to a gene: 10. There are 15 residues in the CDR3. CDR3: CASSRTGQKNYEQYF. The CDR3 DNA reads TGTGCCAGCAGTCGTACGGGACAGAAGAACTACGAGCAGTACTTC.

By its share, this clonotype is medium-sized. The chain links TRBV12-3 or TRBV12-4 to TRBJ1-2, with no clear D. The CDR3 is 10 residues long. Trimming shortened V by 3 bases and J by 8 bases, and 4 bases separated the two germline ends. The chain's CDR3 is CASSFPGYTF. The CDR3 DNA is TGTGCCAGCAGTTTCCCGGGCTACACCTTC.